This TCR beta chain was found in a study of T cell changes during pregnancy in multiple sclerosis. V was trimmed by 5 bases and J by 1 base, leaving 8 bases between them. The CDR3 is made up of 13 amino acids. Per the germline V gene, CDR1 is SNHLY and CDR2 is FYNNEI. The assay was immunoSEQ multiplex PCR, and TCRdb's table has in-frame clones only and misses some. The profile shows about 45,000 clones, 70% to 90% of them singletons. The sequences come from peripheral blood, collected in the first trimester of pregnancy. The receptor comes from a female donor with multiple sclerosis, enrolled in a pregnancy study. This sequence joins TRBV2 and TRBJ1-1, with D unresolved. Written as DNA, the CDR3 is TGTGCCAGCAGTATCCACAGGAACACTGAAGCTTTCTTT. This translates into CASSIHRNTEAFF.